This T cell receptor beta chain was recorded in a study of blood T cell repertoires in COVID-19 (dated by TCRdb to 2018 to 2021). Regarding the study in general: Samples covering the acute and convalescent phases of COVID-19 were provided by collaborators in the United States, Italy and Spain. The repertoires were released in a freely available public database intended as a resource for research on the immune response to SARS-CoV-2. Samples were obtained from the ongoing ImmuneRACE study (first 160 participants) and from roughly 1,300 subjects provided by 6 global collaborators. The prospective study material was composed of cDNA or gDNA derived from T cells, B-cell-depleted T cells, or PBMCs. The sample metadata nearly always contained a de-identified subject ID, COVID-19 status, age in years and sex. Deeply sampled blood TCRbeta repertoires from subjects exposed to, actively infected with, or recovered from COVID-19 were included in the dataset. Where HLA class I and class II types were available, the types were taken from metadata supplied by the sample provider, not from assay-based typing. Here is what the overall study found, with its caveats: The quantity of clinical and demographic metadata differed by source and by participant and was supplied without curation.

CDR1 and CDR2 are drawn from the germline V gene (reference sequence): SGHNT, YYREEE. From its cysteine to its phenylalanine, the CDR3 spans 14 amino acids. Only the CDR3 DNA stays, 42 bases, in frame from base 1. Cut back by 1 base and 6 bases, the V and J ends lie 8 bases apart. A remark on this clone: What this receptor recognizes is not known. No base-level quality is on record; no much larger clone is a single base apart.

TCRbeta CDR3 regions were amplified from genomic DNA by means of the immunoSEQ Assay, a bias-controlled multiplex PCR. The study's own analysis went as follows. The number of nucleated cells in each sample was estimated by amplification of reference gene primers within the assay. To quantify the absolute abundance of each unique TCRbeta CDR3 rearrangement, sequence reads were collapsed and filtered. For each sample, productive Simpson clonality was calculated by taking the square root of Simpson's diversity index across productive rearrangements. Here the immuneACCESS table is served through TCRdb, limited to in-frame sequences with V and J called. Missing clones are a known gap in these copies; in checked studies unresolved V genes cover under half, and the rest lacks a known reason. That table is the source of V, J and clone size, and D and trimming were worked out from the DNA. In all, the sample holds roughly 200,000 clones, and 75% to 90% of those were seen once. Of the sample, 1.2% falls within the top ten clones.

Enrolling through a virtual design, the prospective study's participants ranged in age from roughly 18 to 89 years and lived across 20 to 25 United States geographic areas. In the prospective study, participants were assigned to cohorts based on the clinical history participants reported in a screening survey and a study questionnaire. For ImmuneRACE Cohort 3, a participant was defined as recovered based on two consecutive negative NP/OP PCR tests, clearance by a healthcare professional, or resolution of symptoms. In the prospective study, whole blood, serum and a nasopharyngeal or oropharyngeal swab were collected from each participant by mobile phlebotomists. Additional blood draws and questionnaires over an approximately two-month period could optionally be provided by prospective study participants. Blood samples from the prospective study were shipped frozen or at room temperature prior to DNA extraction.

Sequenced: PBMCs or T cells enriched from blood (not recorded which). The chain uses TRBV5-4 and TRBJ1-6; a confident D gene designation cannot be given. The clonotype was recovered from a man younger than 45 who had recovered from COVID-19. The nucleotide sequence reads TGTGCCAGCAGCTTGAAATACTCTAATTCACCCCTCCACTTT. Its amino acids are CASSLKYSNSPLHF.